The 17 T cell receptor beta chains presented below share a single source sample, sequenced in a study of shared clonotypes between healthy human individuals. Here immunoSEQ multiplex PCR was the method, and the copy in TCRdb shows in-frame clones only, minus some. Of about 2.1 million clones listed, around 95% are singletons. Naive CD8 cells lacked CD45RO and underwent positive selection for CCR7, leaving out terminally differentiated effector memory CD45RA+ cells. Sequencing input: naive CD8+ T cells from PBMCs. These receptors came from a young man in good health. Some clones in this sample may be carry-over from other donors' samples.

The rearrangement joins TRBV29-1 to TRBJ1-2; unclear D gene. The CDR3 consists of 11 residues. V gave up 4 bases and J gave up 8 bases, with 11 bases separating them. CDR1 is SQVTM, CDR2 ANQGSEA, per germline. The CDR3 protein is CSVVGPRGYTF. The CDR3 bases are TGCAGCGTTGTCGGGCCGCGAGGCTACACCTTC.

The chain carries TRBV19 and TRBJ1-1; D not certain. CDR1 and CDR2 from the germline V gene are LNHDA and SQIVND (reference sequence). There are 15 residues in the CDR3. The germline V and J ends were trimmed by 7 bases and 1 base, with 16 bases remaining between them. The CDR3 protein is CASNLVGSENTEAFF. The CDR3 bases are TGTGCCAGTAATCTCGTTGGTTCCGAGAACACTGAAGCTTTCTTT.

This sequence joins TRBV19 and TRBJ1-5, with 9 nucleotides matching TRBD1. The CDR3 is 14 residues long. Germline lookup yields CDR1 LNHDA and CDR2 SQIVND (reference sequence). V shed 4 bases, J shed 6 bases, and the junction held 4 bases outside the gene matches. CDR3 sequence: CASSTRDRAQPQHF. The CDR3 nucleotides are TGTGCCAGTAGTACTCGGGACAGGGCTCAGCCCCAGCATTTT.

The V gene is TRBV4-1, the J gene TRBJ2-3, with TRBD2 as a possible D gene (6 bases). With 5 bases removed from V and 0 bases from J, the gap between germline ends came to 9 bases. The CDR3 covers 14 residues. CDR1 and CDR2 from the germline V gene are MGHRA and YSYEKL. The chain's CDR3 is CASSGGASTDTQYF. The CDR3 region has the DNA TGCGCCAGCAGCGGCGGGGCGAGCACAGATACGCAGTATTTT.

This chain connects TRBV11-2 to TRBJ2-3; D is perhaps TRBD2 (6 bases). V was shortened by 2 bases and J by 5 bases, with 11 bases between the two germline ends. This CDR3 has 14 residues. Germline CDR1 is SGHAT and CDR2 is FQNNGV. The CDR3 protein is CASSLSGPRDTQYF. The CDR3 DNA reads as TGTGCCAGCAGCTTAAGCGGGCCCCGAGATACGCAGTATTTT. The variable domain in full, completed from reference TRBV11-2 and TRBJ2-3, reads EAGVAQSPRYKIIEKRQSVAFWCNPISGHATLYWYQQILGQGPKLLIQFQNNGVVDDSQLPKDRFSAERLKGVDSTLKIQPAKLEDSAVYLCASSLSGPRDTQYFGPGTRLTVL.

The chain uses TRBV7-9 and TRBJ1-1, with unresolved D. CDR3 size: 12 residues. Germline CDR1 SEHNR, CDR2 FQNEAQ (reference sequence). V was cut by 6 bases and J by 4 bases, with 9 bases left in between. CDR3 region: CASREVSTEAFF. For the CDR3, the DNA is TGTGCCAGCAGAGAGGTTAGCACTGAAGCTTTCTTT.

Turning to this clone: This sample also contains other DNA sequences that code for the same CDR3. J is TRBJ2-6 and V is TRBV29-1, with D uncertain. The CDR3 is 12 amino acids. Germline-derived CDR1 and CDR2 are SQVTM and ANQGSEA. Trimming took 7 bases from V and 1 from J, leaving 5 bases between them. The CDR3 is CSALSGANVLTF. The CDR3 nucleotides are TGCAGCGCGCTATCTGGGGCCAACGTCCTGACTTTC.

This chain connects TRBV27 to TRBJ1-2, with 10 bases identical to TRBD1. Germline CDR1 is MNHEY and CDR2 is SMNVEV (reference sequence). J lost 3 bases, V lost 6 bases, and 7 bases had no gene match. The CDR3 loop spans 15 amino acids. The CDR3 sequence: CASRETGTGDYGYTF. Here the CDR3 DNA reads TGTGCCAGCAGAGAAACCGGGACAGGGGACTATGGCTACACCTTC.

The genes are TRBV9 and TRBJ2-1; 12 nucleotides align to TRBD2. This CDR3 contains 22 residues. V gave up 3 bases and J gave up 0 bases; unmatched junction bases: 19. Germline CDR1 is SGDLS and CDR2 is YYNGEE. CDR3: CASSGGPGLAGIGDSSYNEQFF. CDR3 DNA sequence: TGTGCCAGCAGCGGCGGTCCCGGACTAGCGGGAATTGGGGACAGCTCCTACAATGAGCAGTTCTTC.

The chain links TRBV4-2 to TRBJ2-6, with D perhaps TRBD2 (6 bases). V shed 0 bases and J shed 0 bases, with 15 bases lying between them. The CDR3 has 19 amino acids. In germline, CDR1 is LGHNA, CDR2 YNFKEQ. CDR3 residues: CASSQDLAGSYSGANVLTF. The CDR3 region has the DNA TGTGCCAGCAGCCAAGATCTCGCGGGAAGTTACTCTGGGGCCAACGTCCTGACTTTC.

The chain recombines TRBV29-1 with TRBJ2-7; 12 nucleotides match TRBD1. V lost 7 bases to trimming and J lost 2 bases; unmatched junction nucleotides: 3. The CDR3 totals 13 residues. From germline, CDR1 is SQVTM and CDR2 ANQGSEA. The CDR3 protein is CSAGTGGAYEQYF. In DNA, the CDR3 is TGCAGCGCCGGGACAGGGGGCGCCTACGAGCAGTACTTC.

The gene calls are TRBV10-3 and TRBJ2-7; the D gene is possibly TRBD1 (6 bases). CDR1 and CDR2 (germline): ENHRY, SYGVKD. CDR3 size: 15 residues. The V and J ends lost 0 bases and 4 bases respectively, with 13 bases between them. CDR3 residues: CAISESTGDRYEQYF. The CDR3 nucleotides read TGTGCCATCAGTGAGTCGACAGGTGATAGGTACGAGCAGTACTTC.

Points on this clone: An end of the junction does not agree with germline; a read error may underlie this. The V gene is TRBV7-9, the J gene TRBJ1-4; D not certain. Per germline, CDR1 SEHNR and CDR2 FQNEAQ (reference sequence). The CDR3 runs 15 residues. The CDR3 loop reads CASSLGRAANEKLFF. CDR3 DNA sequence: TGTGCCAGTAGCTTAGGGAGGGCGGCTAATGAAAAACTGTTTTTT.

V usage is TRBV19 and J usage is TRBJ2-7; D ambiguous. The germline V and J ends were trimmed by 2 bases and 6 bases, with 11 bases remaining between them. The germline gives CDR1 LNHDA, CDR2 SQIVND (reference sequence). The CDR3 is 13 amino acids. CDR3 DNA: TGTGCCAGTAGTATAAGACTTTCTCCCGAGCAGTACTTC. This translates into CASSIRLSPEQYF.

The chain is built from TRBV6-9 and TRBJ2-5; 9 bases match TRBD2. This CDR3 region has 17 residues. Germline CDR1 and CDR2: MNHGY and SVAAGI. V was clipped by 2 bases and J by 5 bases; unmatched bases: 12. For the CDR3, the DNA is TGTGCCAGCAGTTATCCCGGGGCTAGCGGGGAGGGGGAGACCCAGTACTTC. It specifies CASSYPGASGEGETQYF.

The chain combines TRBV27 with TRBJ1-5; the D is unclear. Germline V gives CDR1 MNHEY, CDR2 SMNVEV (reference sequence). V was clipped by 1 base and J by 7 bases, with 14 bases between them. This CDR3 contains 15 residues. The CDR3 nucleotides are TGTGCCAGCAGTTTATTTTCGGGAGGTGGCCAGCCCCAGCATTTT. It encodes CASSLFSGGGQPQHF.

A few counts support this clone. This chain joins TRBV4-1 and TRBJ1-1, with 7 positions matching TRBD1. Germline V gene data show CDR1 as MGHRA and CDR2 as YSYEKL. V was clipped by 4 bases and J by 5 bases; unmatched bases: 13. CDR3 length: 16 amino acids. The CDR3 region is CASSPTVADRHTEAFF. The CDR3 DNA reads TGCGCCAGCAGCCCCACAGTCGCGGACAGGCATACTGAAGCTTTCTTT.